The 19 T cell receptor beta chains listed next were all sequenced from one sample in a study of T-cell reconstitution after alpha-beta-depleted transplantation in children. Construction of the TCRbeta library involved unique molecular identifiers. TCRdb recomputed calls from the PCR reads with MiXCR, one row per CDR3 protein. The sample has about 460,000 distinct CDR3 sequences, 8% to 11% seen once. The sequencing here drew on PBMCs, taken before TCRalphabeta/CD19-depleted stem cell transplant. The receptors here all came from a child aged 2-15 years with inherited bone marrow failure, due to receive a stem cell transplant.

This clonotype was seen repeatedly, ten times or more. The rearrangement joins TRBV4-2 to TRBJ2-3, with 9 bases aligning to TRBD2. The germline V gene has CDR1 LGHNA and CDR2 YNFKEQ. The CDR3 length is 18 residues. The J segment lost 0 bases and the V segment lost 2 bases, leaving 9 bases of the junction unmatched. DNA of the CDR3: TGTGCCAGCAGCCAACGCTGGACTAGCGCCTCTAGCACAGATACGCAGTATTTT. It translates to CASSQRWTSASSTDTQYF.

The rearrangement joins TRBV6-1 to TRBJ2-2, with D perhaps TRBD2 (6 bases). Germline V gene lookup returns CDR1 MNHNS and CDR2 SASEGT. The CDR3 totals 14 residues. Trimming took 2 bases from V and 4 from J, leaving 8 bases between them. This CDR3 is CASSEWGVTGELFF. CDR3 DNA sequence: TGTGCCAGCAGTGAATGGGGGGTCACCGGGGAGCTGTTTTTT.

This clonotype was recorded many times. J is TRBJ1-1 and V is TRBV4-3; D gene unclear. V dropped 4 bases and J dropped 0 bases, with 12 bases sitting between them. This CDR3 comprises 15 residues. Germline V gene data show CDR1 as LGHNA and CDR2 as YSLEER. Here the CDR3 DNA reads TGCGCCAGCAGCCCGTTTTTGGGGATGAACACTGAAGCTTTCTTT. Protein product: CASSPFLGMNTEAFF.

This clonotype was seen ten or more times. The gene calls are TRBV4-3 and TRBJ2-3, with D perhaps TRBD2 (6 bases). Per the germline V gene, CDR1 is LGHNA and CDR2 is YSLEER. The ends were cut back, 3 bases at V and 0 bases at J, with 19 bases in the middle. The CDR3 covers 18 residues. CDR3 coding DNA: TGCGCCAGCAGCCACATGCTCGAGGCGGGATATAGCACAGATACGCAGTATTTT. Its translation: CASSHMLEAGYSTDTQYF.

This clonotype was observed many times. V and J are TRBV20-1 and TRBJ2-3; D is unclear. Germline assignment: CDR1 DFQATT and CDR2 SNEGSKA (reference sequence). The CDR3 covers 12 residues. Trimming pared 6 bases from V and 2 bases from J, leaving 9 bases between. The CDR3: CSAPLATDTQYF. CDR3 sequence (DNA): TGCAGTGCCCCCTTAGCCACAGATACGCAGTATTTT.

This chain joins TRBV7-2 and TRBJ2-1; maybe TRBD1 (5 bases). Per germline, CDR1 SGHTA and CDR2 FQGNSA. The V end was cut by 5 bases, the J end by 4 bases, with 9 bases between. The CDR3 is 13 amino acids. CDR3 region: CASSEGHYNEQFF. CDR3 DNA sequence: TGTGCCAGCAGCGAAGGACATTACAATGAGCAGTTCTTC.

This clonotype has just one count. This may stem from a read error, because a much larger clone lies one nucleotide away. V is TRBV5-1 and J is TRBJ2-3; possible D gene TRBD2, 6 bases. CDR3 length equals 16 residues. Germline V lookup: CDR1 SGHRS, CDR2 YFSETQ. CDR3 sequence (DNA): TGCGCCAGCAGCTTGGGAATTGACACTAGCACAGATACGCAGAATTTT. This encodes CASSLGIDTSTDTQNF.

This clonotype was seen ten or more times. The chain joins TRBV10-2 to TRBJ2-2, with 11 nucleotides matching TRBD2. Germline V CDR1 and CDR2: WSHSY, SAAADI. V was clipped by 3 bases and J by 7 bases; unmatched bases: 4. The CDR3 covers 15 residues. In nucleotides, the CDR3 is TGCGCCAGCAGTGAACTAGCGGGAGCGAACGGGGAGCTGTTTTTT. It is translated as CASSELAGANGELFF.

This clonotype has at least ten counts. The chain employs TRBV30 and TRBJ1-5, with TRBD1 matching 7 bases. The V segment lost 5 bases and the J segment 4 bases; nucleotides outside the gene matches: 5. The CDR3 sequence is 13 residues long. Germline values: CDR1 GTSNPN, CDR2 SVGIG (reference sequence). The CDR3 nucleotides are TGTGCCTGGGGGGGACAGCTAAATCAGCCCCAGCATTTT. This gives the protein CAWGGQLNQPQHF.

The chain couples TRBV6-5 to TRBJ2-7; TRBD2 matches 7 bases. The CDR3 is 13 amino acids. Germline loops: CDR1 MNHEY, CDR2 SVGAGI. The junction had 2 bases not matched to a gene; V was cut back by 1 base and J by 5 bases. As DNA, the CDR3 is TGTGCCAGCAGTTACTACGGGACTAACGAGCAGTACTTC. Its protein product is CASSYYGTNEQYF.

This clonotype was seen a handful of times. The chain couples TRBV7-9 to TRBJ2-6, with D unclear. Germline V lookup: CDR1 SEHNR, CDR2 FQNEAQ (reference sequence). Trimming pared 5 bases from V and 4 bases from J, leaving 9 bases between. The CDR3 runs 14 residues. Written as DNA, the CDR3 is TGTGCCAGCAGCCCTAACACGGGGGCCAACGTCCTGACTTTC. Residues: CASSPNTGANVLTF. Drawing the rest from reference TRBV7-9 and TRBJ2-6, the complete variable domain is DTGVSQNPRHKITKRGQNVTFRCDPISEHNRLYWYRQTLGQGPEFLTYFQNEAQLEKSRLLSDRFSAERPKGSFSTLEIQRTEQGDSAMYLCASSPNTGANVLTFGAGSRLTVL.

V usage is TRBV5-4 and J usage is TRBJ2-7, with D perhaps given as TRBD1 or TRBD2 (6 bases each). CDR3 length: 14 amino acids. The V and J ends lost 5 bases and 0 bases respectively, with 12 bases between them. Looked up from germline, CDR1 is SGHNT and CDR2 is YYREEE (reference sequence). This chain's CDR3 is CASREGVNSYEQYF. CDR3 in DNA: TGTGCCAGCAGGGAGGGGGTGAACTCCTACGAGCAGTACTTC.

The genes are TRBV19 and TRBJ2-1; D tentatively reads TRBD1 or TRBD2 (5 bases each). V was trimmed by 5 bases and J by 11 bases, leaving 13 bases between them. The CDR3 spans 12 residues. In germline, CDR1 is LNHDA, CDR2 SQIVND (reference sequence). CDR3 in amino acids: CASSYRPGQQFF. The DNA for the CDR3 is TGTGCCAGTAGTTACCGTCCGGGACAGCAGTTCTTC.

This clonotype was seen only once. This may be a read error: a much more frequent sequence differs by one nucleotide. This CDR3 is CASSHGTSGNTDTQYF. The CDR3, as DNA: TGTGCCAGCAGCCATGGGACTAGCGGGAACACAGATACGCAGTATTTT. The V gene is TRBV7-2, the J gene TRBJ2-3; 13 bases are shared with TRBD2. The CDR3 totals 16 residues. V lost 5 bases and J lost 2; bases outside the gene matches: 4. The germline gives CDR1 SGHTA, CDR2 FQGNSA.

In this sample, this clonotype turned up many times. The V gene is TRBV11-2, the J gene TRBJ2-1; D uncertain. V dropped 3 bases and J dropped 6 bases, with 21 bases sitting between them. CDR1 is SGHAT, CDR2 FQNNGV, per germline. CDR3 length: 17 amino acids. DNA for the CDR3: TGTGCCAGCAGCTTCCACACCCTCACCGCTCCGGGCAATGAGCAGTTCTTC. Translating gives CASSFHTLTAPGNEQFF.

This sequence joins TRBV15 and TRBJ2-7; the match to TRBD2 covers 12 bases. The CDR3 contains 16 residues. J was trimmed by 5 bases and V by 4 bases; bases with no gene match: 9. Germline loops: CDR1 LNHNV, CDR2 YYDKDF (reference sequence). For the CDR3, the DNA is TGTGCCACCAGCAACTTTCTAGCGGGAGGGAACGACGAGCAGTACTTC. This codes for CATSNFLAGGNDEQYF.

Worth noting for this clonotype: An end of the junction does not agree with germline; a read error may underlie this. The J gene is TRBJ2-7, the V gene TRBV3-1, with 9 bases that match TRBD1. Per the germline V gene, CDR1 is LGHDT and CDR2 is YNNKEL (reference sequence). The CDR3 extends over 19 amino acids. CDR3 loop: CTSSLIGQGPVKGSYEQYF. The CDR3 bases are TGTACCAGCAGTTTGATCGGACAGGGGCCCGTCAAGGGGTCCTACGAGCAGTACTTC.

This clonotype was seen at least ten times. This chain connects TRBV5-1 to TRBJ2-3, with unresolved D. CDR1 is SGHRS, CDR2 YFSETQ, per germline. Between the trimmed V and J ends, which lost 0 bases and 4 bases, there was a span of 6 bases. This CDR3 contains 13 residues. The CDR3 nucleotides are TGCGCCAGCAGCTTGGAGTCCCCAGATACGCAGTATTTT. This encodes CASSLESPDTQYF.

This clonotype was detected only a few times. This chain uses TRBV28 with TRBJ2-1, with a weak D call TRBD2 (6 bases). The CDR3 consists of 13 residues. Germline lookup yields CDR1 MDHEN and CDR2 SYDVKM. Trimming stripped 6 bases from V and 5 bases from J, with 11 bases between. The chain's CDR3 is CASSWGVDNEQFF. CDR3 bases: TGTGCCAGCAGCTGGGGGGTAGACAATGAGCAGTTCTTC.